This section outlines one TCR beta chain sequence together with its context. The sample is drawn from a study of blood T cell repertoires in COVID-19. Background on the study: Samples came from the United States, Italy and Spain, spanning acute and convalescent COVID-19. In each case, the material was cDNA or gDNA derived from T cells, B-cell-depleted T cells, or PBMCs.

From germline, CDR1 is SGHRS and CDR2 YFSETQ. This CDR3 region has 17 residues. V shed 3 bases and J 7 bases; nucleotides not matched to a gene: 16. Study processing details: Reference gene primer amplification yielded estimated nucleated cell counts. The assay was immunoSEQ multiplex PCR, and TCRdb's table has in-frame clones only and misses some. V and J calls and clone size come straight from that table; D and trimming were deduced from the DNA. The profile shows over 120,000 clones, 70% to 90% of them singletons. The sequenced material came from peripheral blood. This TCR was sampled from a human donor with acute or convalescent COVID-19. The donor label of this sample is uncertain. The chain has TRBV5-1 and TRBJ2-3, with 8 bases lining up with TRBD2. CDR3 residues: CASSSGGYRGLANTQYF. As DNA, the CDR3 is TGCGCCAGCAGCTCGGGAGGGTATCGGGGGCTAGCTAATACGCAGTATTTT.